The entry below gives a single T cell receptor beta chain sequence along with its context. Germline V CDR1 and CDR2: MNHNS, SASEGT. Trimming stripped 0 bases from V and 5 bases from J, with 17 bases between. The CDR3 is 17 residues long. This specimen belongs to a study of radiotherapy plus CTLA-4 blockade in lung cancer. Data came from immunoSEQ multiplex PCR; TCRdb stores just in-frame clones and leaves some out. This sample has about 110,000 clones, with 85% found just once. This receptor was identified in a human donor with non-small cell lung cancer that progressed on radiotherapy plus ipilimumab. Some clones in this sample may be carry-over from other donors' samples. Sequences were derived from peripheral blood, sampled from a patient treated with radiotherapy plus ipilimumab. V and J are TRBV6-1 and TRBJ1-5, with D perhaps TRBD1 (5 bases). This CDR3 is CASSEAVGRGTHQPQHF. For the CDR3, the DNA is TGTGCCAGCAGTGAAGCGGTGGGGAGGGGCACTCATCAGCCCCAGCATTTT.